What follows describes a single T cell receptor beta chain. What antigen it recognizes has not been identified. No base quality information exists; no much larger clone differs at one position. These data originate in a study of blood T cell repertoires in COVID-19 (dated by TCRdb to the early 2020s). Context from the whole study: Collaborator samples came from the United States, Italy and Spain and covered acute and convalescent phases of COVID-19. The material from the prospective study consisted of cDNA or gDNA derived from T cells, B-cell-depleted T cells, or PBMCs. Subjects who had been exposed to COVID-19, were actively infected with it, or had recovered from it provided the deeply sampled blood TCRbeta repertoires that made up the dataset. Samples came from the ongoing ImmuneRACE study (first 160 participants) plus 1,254 subjects from 6 global collaborators. The repertoires were made available in a free public database intended to serve as a resource for research on the immune response to SARS-CoV-2. Where available, HLA class I and class II types were taken from metadata supplied by the sample provider and were not determined by assay-based typing. Nearly every sample came with metadata listing a de-identified subject ID, COVID-19 status, age in years and sex.

Study-wide conclusions, independent of this receptor: How much clinical and demographic metadata was included differed by source and by participant, and the metadata was provided uncurated.

Samples from volunteer blood donors who had recovered from COVID-19 were contributed by a second Seattle source. Whole blood was collected in K2EDTA tubes by collaborating institutions according to the institutions' own protocols. For TCRbeta analysis, collaborators shipped samples in one of three forms: frozen whole blood, isolated PBMCs, or DNA extracted from either of those sample types. The immunoSEQ Assay, a bias-controlled multiplex PCR, was used to amplify TCRbeta CDR3 regions from genomic DNA. As for how the authors treated the data: The number of nucleated cells in each sample was estimated by amplification of reference gene primers within the assay. Sequence reads were collapsed and filtered to measure the absolute abundance of every unique TCRbeta CDR3 rearrangement. For each sample, productive Simpson clonality was calculated by taking the square root of Simpson's diversity index across productive rearrangements. TCRdb re-hosts the immuneACCESS table, in-frame sequences only. Its copies lack some clones; in the studies checked, an unresolved V gene accounts for under half of them, and the cause for the rest is not known. Clone size and V and J calls were adopted from that table, with D and trimming inferred from the DNA. The sample includes a few hundred thousand clones, with approximately 83% observed a single time. The top ten clones comprise 1.9% of the sample.

Measured from the cysteine to the phenylalanine, the CDR3 is 14 residues long. Solely the CDR3 DNA is kept, with 42 bases framed from the first base. Per the germline V gene, ENHRY is the CDR1 and SYGVKD is the CDR2. Trimming costs V 4 bases and J 0 bases, and their ends lie 10 bases apart. The V gene is TRBV10-3 and the J gene is TRBJ2-7; perhaps TRBD1 is the D gene, with 5 bases matching. This TCR was sampled from a man between 25 and 39 years old who had recovered from COVID-19. Sequenced: peripheral blood. The CDR3 protein sequence reads: CAISAQGNSYEQYF. The DNA is as follows: TGTGCCATCAGTGCCCAGGGTAACTCCTACGAGCAGTACTTC.